The following is a TCR beta chain sequence with its context. This sample was taken from a study of cytomegalovirus exposure and HLA in healthy donors. V shed 0 bases and J shed 0 bases, with 7 bases lying between them. The CDR3 has 14 residues. CDR1 is SGDLS and CDR2 is YYNGEE in the germline V gene. Generated by immunoSEQ multiplex PCR, the TCRdb table keeps only in-frame clones and is missing some. The sample lists about 170,000 clones; approximately 90% were seen once. The chain combines TRBV9 with TRBJ2-7; TRBD1 might be the D (6 bases). Sequenced input: PBMCs. This receptor was obtained from a woman aged 25 to 45 in good health and CMV-seronegative. The CDR3, as DNA: TGTGCCAGCAGCGTAGCGGGACACTCCTACGAGCAGTACTTC. Amino acid sequence: CASSVAGHSYEQYF.